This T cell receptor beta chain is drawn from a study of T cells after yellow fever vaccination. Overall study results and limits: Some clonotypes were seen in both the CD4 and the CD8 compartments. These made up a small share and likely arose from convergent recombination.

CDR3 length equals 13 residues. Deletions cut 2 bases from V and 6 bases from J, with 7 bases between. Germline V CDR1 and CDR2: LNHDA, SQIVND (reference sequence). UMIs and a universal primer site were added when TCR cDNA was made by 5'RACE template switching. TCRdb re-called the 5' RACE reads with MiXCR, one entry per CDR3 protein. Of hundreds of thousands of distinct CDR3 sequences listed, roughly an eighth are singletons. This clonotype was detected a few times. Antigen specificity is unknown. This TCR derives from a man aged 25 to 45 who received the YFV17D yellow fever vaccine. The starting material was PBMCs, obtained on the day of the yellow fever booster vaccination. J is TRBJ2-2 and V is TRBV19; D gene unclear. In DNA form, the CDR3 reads TGTGCCAGTAGTATACTCTTTTCCGGGGAGCTGTTTTTT. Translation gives CASSILFSGELFF.